Presented here are 29 T cell receptor beta chains from one specimen sequenced in a study of blood T cell repertoires in COVID-19. Sequencing used immunoSEQ multiplex PCR; TCRdb keeps in-frame clones, though not all of them. The data show some 340,000 clones, around 86% seen once. Input material: PBMCs or T cells enriched from blood (not recorded which). The receptors were sampled from a woman aged 45-60 years who had recovered from COVID-19.

The chain carries TRBV30 and TRBJ1-3; D gene ambiguous. Trimming left V 0 bases short and J 13 bases short, with 16 bases between. Germline V gene data show CDR1 as GTSNPN and CDR2 as SVGIG (reference sequence). The CDR3 is made up of 13 amino acids. As DNA, the CDR3 is TGTGCCTGGAGTGTACTCGTACGCCCAAAGATATATTTT. Translated, it gives CAWSVLVRPKIYF.

The chain uses TRBV5-4 and TRBJ2-1; the match to TRBD2 covers 10 bases. The CDR3 totals 16 residues. The germline V gene has CDR1 SGHNT and CDR2 YYREEE (reference sequence). Trimming at V came to 0 bases and at J to 3 bases, leaving 3 bases not matched to a gene. The DNA for the CDR3 is TGTGCCAGCAGCTTGGTAGCGGGAGGTTTCTACAATGAGCAGTTCTTC. This translates into CASSLVAGGFYNEQFF.

This chain links TRBV27 with TRBJ1-1; no firm D call. Between the trimmed V and J ends, which lost 8 bases and 5 bases, there was a span of 6 bases. The CDR3 extends over 10 amino acids. Germline V lookup: CDR1 MNHEY, CDR2 SMNVEV (reference sequence). Written as DNA, the CDR3 is TGTGCCAGCGGGCGAACTGAAGCTTTCTTT. Protein product: CASGRTEAFF.

This clone was seen a few times. J is TRBJ1-1 and V is TRBV25-1; D perhaps matches TRBD1 (6 bases). There are 12 residues in the CDR3. Trimming left V 3 bases short and J 4 bases short, with 6 bases between. Germline CDR1 reads MGHDK; CDR2 reads SYGVNS. CDR3 nucleotide sequence: TGTGCCAGCAGTGACAGGGGCACTGAAGCTTTCTTT. Amino acid sequence: CASSDRGTEAFF.

This rearrangement joins TRBV7-8 to TRBJ1-2; unclear D gene. Germline-derived CDR1 and CDR2 are SGHVS and FQNEAQ. The CDR3 has 12 amino acids. V shed 4 bases and J shed 7 bases, with 10 bases lying between them. This CDR3 is CASSSSRSGYTF. The CDR3 DNA sequence: TGTGCCAGCAGCTCATCGCGTTCTGGCTACACCTTC.

There are a few counts of this clone. This chain connects TRBV25-1 to TRBJ2-1; 7 nucleotides align to TRBD1. Germline CDR1 reads MGHDK; CDR2 reads SYGVNS. V shed 5 bases, J shed 8 bases, and the junction held 9 bases outside the gene matches. This CDR3 comprises 14 residues. CDR3 in DNA: TGTGCCAGCAGTCTCAGGGGGTATATCGATGAGCAGTTCTTC. Its protein product is CASSLRGYIDEQFF.

This clone has only a few counts. The chain couples TRBV4-3 to TRBJ2-1; TRBD2 agrees at 9 bases. The ends lost 0 bases at V and 4 bases at J; junction bases unmatched: 7. This CDR3 has 17 residues. The germline V gene encodes CDR1 LGHNA and CDR2 YSLEER. The CDR3 spells CASSQDMASGTYNEQFF. For the CDR3, the DNA is TGCGCCAGCAGCCAAGATATGGCTAGCGGGACATACAATGAGCAGTTCTTC.

The V and J genes are TRBV2 and TRBJ1-4; D unresolved. This CDR3 has 14 amino acids. Germline values: CDR1 SNHLY, CDR2 FYNNEI. V lost 6 bases and J lost 2, with 10 bases in between. This chain's CDR3 is CASRRLETNEKLFF. Written as DNA, the CDR3 is TGTGCCAGCAGACGACTGGAGACTAATGAAAAACTGTTTTTT.

CDR3 amino acids: CASSLGQINSPLHF. The CDR3 nucleotides are TGTGCCAGCAGCTTGGGACAGATTAATTCACCCCTCCACTTT. The chain employs TRBV7-6 and TRBJ1-6; 7 positions agree with TRBD1. There are 14 residues in the CDR3. The V gene end was trimmed by 3 bases and the J gene end by 6 bases; junction bases not matched to a gene: 2. Germline V gives CDR1 SGHVS, CDR2 FNYEAQ.

V usage is TRBV6-6 and J usage is TRBJ1-3, with 7 bases aligning to TRBD1. The J segment lost 2 bases and the V segment lost 5 bases, leaving 15 bases of the junction unmatched. The CDR3 is made up of 18 amino acids. Germline V gene sequence: CDR1 MNHNY, CDR2 SVGAGI (reference sequence). In DNA form, the CDR3 reads TGTGCCAGCAGTCTCAACTCGGGACAGTATCAAGCTGGAAACACCATATATTTT. It encodes CASSLNSGQYQAGNTIYF.

V and J are TRBV5-1 and TRBJ1-6, with 12 bases that match TRBD1. Trimming at V came to 0 bases and at J to 9 bases, leaving 7 bases not matched to a gene. Looked up from germline, CDR1 is SGHRS and CDR2 is YFSETQ. The CDR3 extends over 17 amino acids. The chain's CDR3 is CASSLGDRGLFGSPLHF. The CDR3 region has the DNA TGCGCCAGCAGCTTGGGGGACAGGGGGCTGTTTGGTTCACCCCTCCACTTT.

The CDR3 coding sequence is TGCAGCGTTAGCGGAGGTTCTGAAGCTTTCTTT. This translates into CSVSGGSEAFF. The V call is TRBV29-1, the J call TRBJ1-1; D ambiguous. The V end was cut by 5 bases, the J end by 6 bases, with 10 bases between. CDR1 is SQVTM and CDR2 is ANQGSEA in the germline V gene. The CDR3 extends over 11 amino acids.

V is TRBV7-9 and J is TRBJ1-2; D is unresolved. Trimming removed 2 bases at V and 0 bases at J, with 13 bases between. The CDR3 is 16 residues long. Germline V lookup: CDR1 SEHNR, CDR2 FQNEAQ (reference sequence). The CDR3 region is CASSLSLAGANYGYTF. CDR3 nucleotides: TGTGCCAGCAGCTTATCATTGGCGGGAGCTAACTATGGCTACACCTTC. Together with reference TRBV7-9 and TRBJ1-2, the CDR3 gives the full variable domain: DTGVSQNPRHKITKRGQNVTFRCDPISEHNRLYWYRQTLGQGPEFLTYFQNEAQLEKSRLLSDRFSAERPKGSFSTLEIQRTEQGDSAMYLCASSLSLAGANYGYTFGSGTRLTVV.

V is TRBV11-3 and J is TRBJ2-1; 7 positions agree with TRBD2. Germline CDR1 and CDR2: SGHNT and YENEEA. The CDR3 contains 15 residues. The V segment lost 3 bases and the J segment 4 bases; nucleotides outside the gene matches: 6. Written as DNA, the CDR3 is TGTGCCAGCAGCTTCGCAGGGAGGGGATACAATGAGCAGTTCTTC. Its protein product is CASSFAGRGYNEQFF.

The rearrangement links TRBV30 to TRBJ1-5, with 7 bases fitting TRBD1. CDR1 and CDR2 (germline): GTSNPN, SVGIG (reference sequence). The CDR3 sequence is 16 residues long. Losses at the gene ends were 3 bases for V and 3 bases for J; bases not matched to a gene: 11. CDR3 region: CAWRWDSECDNQPQHF. For the CDR3, the DNA is TGTGCCTGGAGGTGGGACAGCGAATGCGACAATCAGCCCCAGCATTTT.

The chain employs TRBV7-8 and TRBJ2-5, with 7 bases that match TRBD1. The junction had 1 base not matched to a gene; V was cut back by 7 bases and J by 2 bases. The CDR3 extends over 12 amino acids. Germline-derived CDR1 and CDR2 are SGHVS and FQNEAQ. CDR3 amino acids: CASKGQQETQYF. The CDR3 nucleotides are TGTGCCAGCAAGGGACAGCAAGAGACCCAGTACTTC. Variable domain in full (rest from reference TRBV7-8 and TRBJ2-5): GAGVSQSPRYKVAKRGQDVALRCDPISGHVSLFWYQQALGQGPEFLTYFQNEAQLDKSGLPSDRFFAERPEGSVSTLKIQRTQQEDSAVYLCASKGQQETQYFGPGTRLLVL.

This clone was counted a single time. This chain uses TRBV21-1 with TRBJ1-2. TRBV21-1 is noted as a pseudogene. The CDR3 is 12 residues long. Here the CDR3 DNA reads TGTGCCAGCAGCAAAAGCCCTAGCGACTACACCTTC. Its translation is CASSKSPSDYTF.

The rearrangement links TRBV19 to TRBJ2-2; 10 nucleotides match TRBD2. The CDR3 has 15 amino acids. V gave up 4 bases and J gave up 6 bases; unmatched junction bases: 5. From germline, CDR1 is LNHDA and CDR2 SQIVND (reference sequence). This CDR3 reads CASSNYLAGAGELFF. The CDR3 nucleotides are TGTGCCAGTAGTAATTACCTAGCGGGAGCCGGGGAGCTGTTTTTT. Combining the CDR3 with reference TRBV19 and TRBJ2-2 gives the whole variable domain DGGITQSPKYLFRKEGQNVTLSCEQNLNHDAMYWYRQDPGQGLRLIYYSQIVNDFQKGDIAEGYSVSREKKESFPLTVTSAQKNPTAFYLCASSNYLAGAGELFFGEGSRLTVL.

The chain joins TRBV6-5 to TRBJ1-2; 7 nucleotides match TRBD1. Germline V gene lookup returns CDR1 MNHEY and CDR2 SVGAGI. Unmatched junction bases numbered 6, after V lost 10 bases and J lost 4 bases. The CDR3 is 12 amino acids. The DNA for the CDR3 is TGTGCCACCAAAGAGGGGGCCTATGGCTACACCTTC. It codes for CATKEGAYGYTF.

The chain is built from TRBV11-3 and TRBJ2-5; 11 positions match TRBD2. CDR3 length: 16 residues. V lost 1 base, J lost 5 bases, and 6 bases stayed unmatched. Germline CDR1 SGHNT, CDR2 YENEEA. This CDR3 reads CASSLGTSGSHETQYF. The CDR3 DNA is TGTGCCAGCAGCTTAGGGACTAGCGGGTCTCATGAGACCCAGTACTTC.

This clone was seen more than once but under ten times. The V call is TRBV7-9, the J call TRBJ2-7, with 7 bases lining up with TRBD1. The germline V gene has CDR1 SEHNR and CDR2 FQNEAQ (reference sequence). J gave up 2 bases and V 5 bases, and 6 bases lay outside the gene matches. This CDR3 has 14 residues. The DNA for the CDR3 is TGTGCCAGCAGCGGGACAGCCGTTACCTACGAGCAGTACTTC. Protein product: CASSGTAVTYEQYF.

The rearrangement uses TRBV3-1 (or the pseudogene TRBV3-2) and TRBJ2-1; 12 nucleotides agree with TRBD2. V shed 4 bases, J shed 5 bases, and the junction held 9 bases outside the gene matches. Germline V gene lookup returns CDR1 LGHDT and CDR2 YNNKEL (reference sequence). The CDR3 extends over 17 amino acids. The CDR3 here is CASSPSWTSGNHNEQFF. Here the CDR3 DNA reads TGTGCCAGCAGCCCATCTTGGACTAGCGGGAACCACAATGAGCAGTTCTTC.

The J gene is TRBJ2-5, the V gene TRBV5-4; tentatively, D is TRBD1 (5 bases). This CDR3 is built from 15 residues. Germline-derived CDR1 and CDR2 are SGHNT and YYREEE (reference sequence). V lost 2 bases and J 4 bases, leaving 15 bases between the germline ends. As DNA, the CDR3 is TGTGCCAGCAGCTTTGATCAGGGTAGAGGAGAGACCCAGTACTTC. This gives the protein CASSFDQGRGETQYF.

The chain is built from TRBV2 and TRBJ1-6; D might be TRBD1 (6 bases). Trimming took off 4 bases at V and 7 bases at J, with 11 bases between the two ends. The germline CDR1 and CDR2 sequences are SNHLY and FYNNEI. CDR3 length: 14 residues. The CDR3 DNA reads TGTGCCAGCAGTGCACAGGGCCTGAATTCACCCCTCCACTTT. This gives the protein CASSAQGLNSPLHF. Using reference TRBV2 and TRBJ1-6 for the parts outside the CDR3, the full variable domain is EPEVTQTPSHQVTQMGQEVILRCVPISNHLYFYWYRQILGQKVEFLVSFYNNEISEKSEIFDDQFSVERPDGSNFTLKIRSTKLEDSAMYFCASSAQGLNSPLHFGNGTRLTVT.

V and J are TRBV9 and TRBJ2-3; no reliable D call. This CDR3 comprises 15 residues. The V and J ends lost 0 bases and 3 bases respectively, with 11 bases between them. Germline V gene data show CDR1 as SGDLS and CDR2 as YYNGEE. CDR3 residues: CASSVVAASTDTQYF. CDR3 bases: TGTGCCAGCAGCGTAGTGGCGGCAAGTACAGATACGCAGTATTTT.

The chain employs TRBV9 and TRBJ1-1, with D uncertain. Looked up from germline, CDR1 is SGDLS and CDR2 is YYNGEE. V gave up 0 bases and J gave up 1 base, with 10 bases separating them. The CDR3 has 15 residues. CDR3 in DNA: TGTGCCAGCAGCGTAGGATGGGAGAGGAACACTGAAGCTTTCTTT. This gives the protein CASSVGWERNTEAFF.

CDR3: CASSEGAANYGYTF. The CDR3 DNA follows: TGTGCCAGCAGCGAGGGGGCAGCTAACTATGGCTACACCTTC. V is TRBV9 and J is TRBJ1-2, with 7 positions matching TRBD1. Looked up from germline, CDR1 is SGDLS and CDR2 is YYNGEE. The CDR3 totals 14 residues. The V gene end was trimmed by 3 bases and the J gene end by 0 bases; junction bases not matched to a gene: 2.

This sequence joins TRBV6-1 and TRBJ2-7; TRBD1 might be the D (5 bases). Trimming left V 7 bases short and J 0 bases short, with 16 bases between. Germline V gene sequence: CDR1 MNHNS, CDR2 SASEGT. The CDR3 loop spans 15 amino acids. The DNA of the CDR3 is TGTGCCAGCACCCAGGCAGGGTTTGGCTCCTACGAGCAGTACTTC. It codes for CASTQAGFGSYEQYF.

As DNA, the CDR3 is TGTGCCAGCAGTCAACATGGAGTTCAGGCTTTCTTT. Its protein is CASSQHGVQAFF. This chain joins TRBV6-2 or TRBV6-3 and TRBJ1-1; D call uncertain. CDR1 and CDR2 from the germline V gene are MNHEY and SVGEGT. This CDR3 has 12 residues. The V and J ends lost 5 bases and 11 bases respectively, with 15 bases between them.